This note documents a single TCR beta chain sequence. No antigen is known for it. TCR alpha and TCR beta cDNA libraries carrying sample barcodes and UMIs were produced by 5'RACE using constant-segment primers. TCRdb redid the calling of the 5' RACE reads with MiXCR, one entry per CDR3 protein. Among 340,000 or so distinct CDR3 sequences, 10% to 15% were seen once, and the ten largest hold about a fifth. These data come from a study of T-cell memory formation after mild COVID-19. General study findings and limits: The study found contracting CD4+ clones mainly in CM and EM and contracting CD8+ clones in EMRA. Clones shrinking from day 15 to 85 showed even CD4/CD8 mixes; later expanders tilted CD4+. Cross-reactive memory apparently joined, as some responding clones appeared in pre-infection memory.

This receptor was taken from a man between 18 and 35 years old who had mild COVID-19 (a few samples of this study predate the infection). Cell type and time point are not known. Input material: PBMCs or a T cell subset sorted from them (not recorded which).

This CDR3 is CASSYGLAGGIADTQYF. In nucleotides, the CDR3 is TGTGCCAGCAGTTACGGGCTAGCGGGGGGCATAGCGGATACGCAGTATTTT. V and J are TRBV6-5 and TRBJ2-3; TRBD2 matches 11 bases. Trimming cost V 2 bases and J 6 bases; bases outside gene matches: 10. The germline V gene has CDR1 MNHEY and CDR2 SVGAGI. This CDR3 comprises 17 residues.